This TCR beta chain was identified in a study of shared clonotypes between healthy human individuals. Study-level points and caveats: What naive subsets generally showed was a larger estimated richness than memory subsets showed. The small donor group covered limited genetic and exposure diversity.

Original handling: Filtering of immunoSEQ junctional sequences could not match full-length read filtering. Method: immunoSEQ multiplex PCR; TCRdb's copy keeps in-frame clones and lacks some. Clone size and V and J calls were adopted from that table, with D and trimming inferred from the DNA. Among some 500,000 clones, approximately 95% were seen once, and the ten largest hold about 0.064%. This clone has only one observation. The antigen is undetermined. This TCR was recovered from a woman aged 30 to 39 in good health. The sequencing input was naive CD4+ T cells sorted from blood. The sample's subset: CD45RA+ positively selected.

The CDR3 loop reads CATSIKGINEKLFF. The CDR3, as DNA: TGTGCCACCAGCATAAAGGGGATTAATGAAAAACTGTTTTTT. The rearrangement joins TRBV15 to TRBJ1-4; D might be TRBD1 (5 bases). CDR1 and CDR2 from the germline V gene are LNHNV and YYDKDF (reference sequence). CDR3 length: 14 residues. The V gene lost 4 bases and the J gene lost 4 bases, with 10 bases spanning the gap.